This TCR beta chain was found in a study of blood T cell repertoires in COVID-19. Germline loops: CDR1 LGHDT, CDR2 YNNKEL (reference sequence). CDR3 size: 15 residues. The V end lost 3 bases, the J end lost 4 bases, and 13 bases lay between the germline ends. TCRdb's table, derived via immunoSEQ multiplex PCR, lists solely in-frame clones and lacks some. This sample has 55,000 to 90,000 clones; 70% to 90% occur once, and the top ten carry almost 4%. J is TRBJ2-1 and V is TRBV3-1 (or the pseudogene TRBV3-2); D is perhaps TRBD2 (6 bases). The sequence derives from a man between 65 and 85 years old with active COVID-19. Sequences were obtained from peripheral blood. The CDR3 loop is CASSHLSGPYNEQFF. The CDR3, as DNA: TGTGCCAGCAGCCACCTCAGCGGGCCGTACAATGAGCAGTTCTTC.